This T cell receptor (beta chain) appears in the sequencing data of a study of cytomegalovirus exposure and HLA in healthy donors. The primer mix had 60 Vbeta and 13 Jbeta primers. Generated by immunoSEQ multiplex PCR, the TCRdb table keeps only in-frame clones and is missing some. The sample consists of roughly 120,000 clones, approximately 82% of them appearing once. Germline V gene lookup returns CDR1 MNHNY and CDR2 SVGAGI (reference sequence). This CDR3 is built from 14 residues. The trim removed 5 bases at V and 2 bases at J, leaving 5 bases unmatched. This clone was seen more than once but under ten times.

This chain uses TRBV6-6 with TRBJ2-7, with 8 bases identical to TRBD1. This TCR was recovered from a man aged 30 to 39 in good health and CMV-seropositive. The sequencing sample was made of PBMCs. Here the CDR3 reads CASSHWDRPYEQYF. The CDR3 DNA reads TGTGCCAGCAGTCACTGGGACAGGCCCTACGAGCAGTACTTC.